This TCR beta chain was profiled in a study of blood T cell repertoires in COVID-19. Germline CDR1 reads LGHNA; CDR2 reads YNFKEQ. Trimming pared 1 base from V and 7 bases from J, leaving 13 bases between. The CDR3 is 14 residues long. The data were produced by immunoSEQ multiplex PCR, yet TCRdb's version contains in-frame clones alone and is incomplete. The sample lists 140,000 or so clones; 65% to 80% were seen once. Sequenced sample: peripheral blood. The TCR comes from a man aged 55 to 70 with acute or convalescent COVID-19. This sequence joins TRBV4-2 and TRBJ1-2; D might be TRBD1 (5 bases). The CDR3 here is CASSQGEGLSGYTF. CDR3 DNA: TGTGCCAGCAGCCAAGGTGAGGGACTGAGTGGCTACACCTTC.